The T cell receptor (beta chain) under discussion was sequenced for a study of blood T cells in healthy people across ages. CDR1 is DFQATT and CDR2 is SNEGSKA in the germline V gene (reference sequence). The CDR3 runs to 10 residues. With a J-beta primer mix and a sample-barcoded 5' primer, a second PCR ran about 7 to 12 cycles. A single record per CDR3 protein comes from TCRdb applying MiXCR to the 5' RACE reads. The data contain about 680,000 distinct CDR3 sequences, more than 40% of them singletons. The sample taken for sequencing was blood. V gene TRBV20-1 combines with J gene TRBJ2-4, with unresolved D. The J call may be faulty, since TRBJ2-7 better matches the DNA end. The clonotype was recovered from a woman aged 55-75 years in good health. CDR3 DNA: TGCAGTGCTAGAGTGGGCGAGCAGTACTTC. Protein: CSARVGEQYF.